The rows below give T cell receptor beta chains drawn from one sample of a study of early T cells in non-severe SARS-CoV-2 infection. TCRdb redid the calling of the 5' RACE reads with MiXCR, one entry per CDR3 protein. The table has around 110,000 distinct CDR3 sequences, 11% seen once. Material for sequencing was whole blood. The receptors originated from an adult who was a healthcare worker with PCR-confirmed SARS-CoV-2 infection or an uninfected control (not recorded which). Each CDR3 is given with its conserved first and last residue. D genes are given only for firm matches. Not all rows give a size; the values are once, few, many and, for expanded clones, a class.

J: TRBJ2-5
size: many
V: TRBV28
D: -
length: 14
CDR3: CASSPATISETQYF
DNA: TGTGCCAGCAGTCCCGCGACAATTTCCGAGACCCAGTACTTC

J: TRBJ1-2
size: few
V: TRBV27
D: TRBD1
length: 13
CDR3: CASRTGINYGYTF
DNA: TGTGCCAGCAGGACAGGGATAAACTATGGCTACACCTTC

J: TRBJ2-7
size: many
V: TRBV28
D: TRBD2
length: 16
CDR3: CASSGVGGRISGEQYF
DNA: TGTGCCAGCAGTGGTGTTGGCGGGAGAATCTCCGGCGAGCAGTACTTC

J: TRBJ2-3
size: many
V: TRBV4-3
D: -
length: 15
CDR3: CASSQGQAVRDTQYF
DNA: TGCGCCAGCAGCCAAGGACAGGCGGTTAGGGATACGCAGTATTTT

J: TRBJ1-6
size: -
V: TRBV4-1
D: -
length: 13
CDR3: CASSQDEGSPLHF
DNA: TGCGCCAGCAGCCAAGATGAGGGTTCACCCCTCCACTTT

J: TRBJ1-1
size: few
V: TRBV6-2/TRBV6-3
D: -
length: 16
CDR3: CASSYLQDSLNTEAFF
DNA: TGTGCCAGCAGTTACCTACAAGACAGCCTGAACACTGAAGCTTTCTTT

J: TRBJ2-3
size: -
V: TRBV6-6
D: TRBD1
length: 14
CDR3: CASSPTGTVNTQYF
DNA: TGTGCCAGCAGCCCGACAGGGACCGTGAATACGCAGTATTTT

J: TRBJ2-7
size: few
V: TRBV29-1
D: TRBD2
length: 16
CDR3: CSVGSLKVAGIYEQYF
DNA: TGCAGCGTTGGTTCCCTTAAGGTAGCGGGGATATACGAGCAGTACTTC

J: TRBJ2-7
size: -
V: TRBV7-9
D: TRBD2
length: 15
CDR3: CASSLQGLAGGEQYF
DNA: TGTGCCAGCAGCTTACAGGGACTAGCGGGAGGCGAGCAGTACTTC

J: TRBJ2-7
size: -
V: TRBV20-1
D: TRBD2
length: 14
CDR3: CSAPGTSGSYEQYF
DNA: TGCAGTGCACCGGGGACTAGCGGATCCTACGAGCAGTACTTC

J: TRBJ2-7
size: many
V: TRBV20-1
D: TRBD2
length: 16
CDR3: CSARSWTSGVQYEQYF
DNA: TGCAGTGCTAGATCCTGGACTAGCGGGGTCCAATACGAGCAGTACTTC

J: TRBJ2-7
size: many
V: TRBV19
D: -
length: 13
CDR3: CASSILLGGEQYF
DNA: TGTGCCAGTAGTATTCTGTTAGGTGGGGAGCAGTACTTC

J: TRBJ2-7
size: -
V: TRBV7-8
D: TRBD2
length: 18
CDR3: CASSSGLAGANLVYEQYF
DNA: TGTGCCAGCAGCTCCGGACTAGCGGGAGCAAATCTTGTCTACGAGCAGTACTTC

J: TRBJ1-5
size: few
V: TRBV7-8
D: -
length: 15
CDR3: CASSFRGRQDQPQHF
DNA: TGTGCCAGCAGCTTTAGGGGGAGGCAAGATCAGCCCCAGCATTTT

J: TRBJ2-1
size: -
V: TRBV6-2/TRBV6-3
D: TRBD2
length: 15
CDR3: CASSDGLVHHNEQFF
DNA: TGTGCCAGCAGTGACGGACTAGTCCACCACAATGAGCAGTTCTTC

J: TRBJ1-5
size: -
V: TRBV20-1
D: -
length: 15
CDR3: CSARVRGRGDQPQHF
DNA: TGCAGTGCTAGAGTAAGGGGCAGGGGTGATCAGCCCCAGCATTTT

J: TRBJ1-2
size: -
V: TRBV20-1
D: -
length: 12
CDR3: CSARSGIGGYTF
DNA: TGCAGTGCTAGATCCGGGATCGGTGGCTACACCTTC

J: TRBJ2-6
size: many
V: TRBV6-2/TRBV6-3
D: -
length: 17
CDR3: CASRPFLLRSGANVLTF
DNA: TGTGCCAGCAGGCCCTTCCTACTTCGCTCTGGGGCCAACGTCCTGACTTTC

J: TRBJ2-1
size: few
V: TRBV2
D: TRBD2
length: 13
CDR3: CASRTSGINEQFF
DNA: TGTGCCAGCCGGACTAGCGGGATCAATGAGCAGTTCTTC

J: TRBJ2-1
size: few
V: TRBV30
D: -
length: 11
CDR3: CAWRRTGEQFF
DNA: TGTGCCTGGAGAAGGACGGGCGAGCAGTTCTTC

J: TRBJ1-1
size: many
V: TRBV18
D: TRBD1
length: 14
CDR3: CASSRGQLRDEAFF
DNA: TGTGCCAGCTCACGGGGACAGCTCAGGGATGAAGCTTTCTTT

J: TRBJ2-7
size: few
V: TRBV7-2
D: TRBD2
length: 15
CDR3: CASSLTSGRASKQYF
DNA: TGTGCCAGCAGCCTAACTAGCGGGAGGGCCTCAAAACAGTACTTC

J: TRBJ2-1
size: few
V: TRBV11-2
D: -
length: 13
CDR3: CASSFQTGNEQFF
DNA: TGTGCCAGCAGCTTCCAAACCGGCAATGAGCAGTTCTTC

J: TRBJ2-5
size: -
V: TRBV5-1
D: -
length: 13
CDR3: CASTAGIQETQYF
DNA: TGCGCCAGCACGGCGGGGATCCAAGAGACCCAGTACTTC

J: TRBJ2-4
size: -
V: TRBV5-4
D: -
length: 17
CDR3: CASSSSENRVVKNIQYF
DNA: TGTGCCAGCAGCTCTAGTGAGAACAGGGTGGTCAAAAACATTCAGTACTTC

J: TRBJ2-7
size: few
V: TRBV20-1
D: -
length: 14
CDR3: CSAKGRDFSYEQYF
DNA: TGCAGTGCTAAGGGCCGGGACTTCTCCTACGAGCAGTACTTC

J: TRBJ2-7
size: few
V: TRBV20-1
D: -
length: 12
CDR3: CSARAFSYEQYF
DNA: TGCAGTGCTAGGGCCTTCTCCTACGAGCAGTACTTC

J: TRBJ2-2
size: few
V: TRBV20-1
D: -
length: 14
CDR3: CSASRTTNTGELFF
DNA: TGCAGTGCTAGTCGGACAACGAACACCGGGGAGCTGTTTTTT

J: TRBJ2-3
size: -
V: TRBV15
D: -
length: 13
CDR3: CATSRGFEDTQYF
DNA: TGTGCCACCAGCAGAGGGTTTGAAGATACGCAGTATTTT

J: TRBJ1-6
size: -
V: TRBV11-2
D: -
length: 16
CDR3: CASSLDGTPYNSPLHF
DNA: TGTGCCAGCAGCTTAGATGGGACGCCATATAATTCACCCCTCCACTTT

J: TRBJ2-3
size: few
V: TRBV28
D: -
length: 14
CDR3: CASSLLGLTDTQYF
DNA: TGTGCCAGCAGTCTTCTCGGACTCACAGATACGCAGTATTTT

J: TRBJ2-1
size: many
V: TRBV5-1
D: -
length: 12
CDR3: CASNEGHNEQFF
DNA: TGCGCCAGCAATGAGGGCCACAATGAGCAGTTCTTC

J: TRBJ2-1
size: many
V: TRBV7-2
D: -
length: 13
CDR3: CASSLGSGAEQFF
DNA: TGTGCCAGCAGCTTAGGCTCAGGAGCGGAGCAGTTCTTC

J: TRBJ2-3
size: -
V: TRBV11-3
D: -
length: 14
CDR3: CACSLGLSTDTQYF
DNA: TGTGCCTGCAGCTTAGGCCTTAGCACAGATACGCAGTATTTT

J: TRBJ2-3
size: -
V: TRBV29-1
D: -
length: 16
CDR3: CSVANPRRGDTDTQYF
DNA: TGCAGCGTTGCGAATCCGCGCAGGGGGGACACAGATACGCAGTATTTT

J: TRBJ2-7
size: -
V: TRBV12-3/TRBV12-4
D: -
length: 15
CDR3: CASSFGAASRYEQYF
DNA: TGTGCCAGCAGTTTTGGGGCCGCTTCCCGTTACGAGCAGTACTTC

J: TRBJ2-2
size: many
V: TRBV6-5
D: TRBD2
length: 15
CDR3: CASSRSGGGTGELFF
DNA: TGTGCCAGCAGTCGGAGCGGCGGGGGGACCGGGGAGCTGTTTTTT

J: TRBJ2-7
size: few
V: TRBV21-1
D: -
length: 14
CDR3: CASSNGDPPYEQYF
DNA: TGTGCCAGCAGCAACGGTGACCCTCCGTACGAGCAGTACTTC

J: TRBJ2-7
size: -
V: TRBV5-4
D: -
length: 14
CDR3: CASSLTAGAYEQYF
DNA: TGTGCCAGCAGCTTGACGGCAGGCGCCTACGAGCAGTACTTC

J: TRBJ1-6
size: many
V: TRBV27
D: -
length: 15
CDR3: CASGSRGRNNSPLHF
DNA: TGTGCCAGCGGTAGCAGGGGTAGGAATAATTCACCCCTCCACTTT

J: TRBJ2-3
size: -
V: TRBV20-1
D: -
length: 12
CDR3: CSARDLADTQYF
DNA: TGCAGTGCTAGAGATTTGGCAGATACGCAGTATTTT

J: TRBJ1-1
size: many
V: TRBV7-9
D: -
length: 13
CDR3: CASSLGYAGKAFF
DNA: TGTGCCAGCAGCTTGGGTTATGCAGGGAAAGCTTTCTTT

J: TRBJ1-6
size: many
V: TRBV6-5
D: -
length: 12
CDR3: CASSPLNSPLHF
DNA: TGTGCCAGCAGTCCTCTCAATTCACCCCTCCACTTT

J: TRBJ1-1
size: many
V: TRBV5-1
D: -
length: 15
CDR3: CASSRRPSENTEAFF
DNA: TGCGCCAGCAGCCGGCGTCCTTCCGAGAACACTGAAGCTTTCTTT

J: TRBJ2-7
size: few
V: TRBV5-1
D: TRBD2
length: 15
CDR3: CASSGTSGVLYEQYF
DNA: TGCGCCAGCAGCGGGACTAGCGGGGTTCTCTACGAGCAGTACTTC

J: TRBJ1-2
size: few
V: TRBV3-1
D: -
length: 13
CDR3: CASSQQGMGGYTF
DNA: TGTGCCAGCAGCCAACAGGGAATGGGAGGCTACACCTTC

J: TRBJ2-1
size: -
V: TRBV5-1
D: -
length: 15
CDR3: CASSLWGIHNNEQFF
DNA: TGCGCCAGCAGCTTGTGGGGGATACATAACAATGAGCAGTTCTTC

J: TRBJ2-7
size: many
V: TRBV7-2
D: -
length: 14
CDR3: CASSLGRGPYEQYF
DNA: TGTGCCAGCAGCTTAGGGCGGGGTCCCTACGAGCAGTACTTC

J: TRBJ2-7
size: -
V: TRBV2
D: TRBD2
length: 17
CDR3: CASSYPGAGDITYEQYF
DNA: TGTGCCAGCAGTTATCCTGGGGCGGGAGATATAACCTACGAGCAGTACTTC

J: TRBJ2-3
size: few
V: TRBV19
D: -
length: 13
CDR3: CASSIGGPDTQYF
DNA: TGTGCCAGTAGTATAGGCGGCCCGGATACGCAGTATTTT

J: TRBJ2-2
size: few
V: TRBV29-1
D: -
length: 13
CDR3: CSVLDGNTGELFF
DNA: TGCAGCGTCCTGGACGGGAACACCGGGGAGCTTTTTTTT

J: TRBJ1-4
size: -
V: TRBV19
D: -
length: 14
CDR3: CASSDGATNEKLFF
DNA: TGTGCCAGTAGTGACGGAGCAACTAATGAAAAACTGTTTTTT

J: TRBJ2-7
size: -
V: TRBV4-1
D: -
length: 14
CDR3: CASSRQPSSYEQYF
DNA: TGCGCCAGCAGCCGTCAGCCCAGCTCCTACGAGCAGTACTTC